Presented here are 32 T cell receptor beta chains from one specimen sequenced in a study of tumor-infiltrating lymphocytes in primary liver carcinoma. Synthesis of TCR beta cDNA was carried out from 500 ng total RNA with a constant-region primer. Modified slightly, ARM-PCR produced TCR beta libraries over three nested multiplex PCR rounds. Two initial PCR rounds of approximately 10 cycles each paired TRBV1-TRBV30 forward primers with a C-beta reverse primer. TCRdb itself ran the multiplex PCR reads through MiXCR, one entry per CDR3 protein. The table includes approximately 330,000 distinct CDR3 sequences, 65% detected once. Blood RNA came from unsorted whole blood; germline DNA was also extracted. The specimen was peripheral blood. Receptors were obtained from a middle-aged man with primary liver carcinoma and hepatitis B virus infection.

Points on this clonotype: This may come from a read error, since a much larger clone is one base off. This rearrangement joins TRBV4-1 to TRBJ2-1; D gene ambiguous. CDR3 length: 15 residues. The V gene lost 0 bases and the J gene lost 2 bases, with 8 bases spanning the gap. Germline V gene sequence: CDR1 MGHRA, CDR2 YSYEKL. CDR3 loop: CASSQDSAAYNEQFF. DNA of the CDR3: TGCGCCAGCAGCCAAGATTCGGCAGCCTACAATGAGCAGTTCTTC.

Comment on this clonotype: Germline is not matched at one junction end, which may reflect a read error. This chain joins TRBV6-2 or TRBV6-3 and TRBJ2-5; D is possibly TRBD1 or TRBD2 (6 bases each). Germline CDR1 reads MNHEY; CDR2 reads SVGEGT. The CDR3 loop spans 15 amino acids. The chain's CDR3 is CAGSSLVRGLETQYF. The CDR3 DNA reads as TGTGCCGGCAGTTCCCTCGTCCGGGGGCTGGAGACCCAGTACTTC.

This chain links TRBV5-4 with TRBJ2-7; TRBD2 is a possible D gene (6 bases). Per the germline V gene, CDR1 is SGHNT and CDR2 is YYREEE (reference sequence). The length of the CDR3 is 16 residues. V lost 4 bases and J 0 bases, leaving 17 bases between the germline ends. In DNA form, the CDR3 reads TGTGCCAGCAGCACCGGACTAACGGGAGCCTCCTACGAGCAGTACTTC. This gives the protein CASSTGLTGASYEQYF.

The CDR3, as DNA: TGCATCAGCAGCCAGGCCGGACTACCGCGTTATAGCAATCAGCCCCAGCATTTT. It yields the protein CISSQAGLPRYSNQPQHF. The chain couples TRBV1 to TRBJ1-5. TRBV1 is labeled a pseudogene. This CDR3 region has 18 residues.

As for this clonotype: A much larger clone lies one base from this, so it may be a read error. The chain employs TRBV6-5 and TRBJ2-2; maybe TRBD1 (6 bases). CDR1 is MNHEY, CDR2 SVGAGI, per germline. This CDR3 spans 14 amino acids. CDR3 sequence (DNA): TGTGCCAGCAGTATGGGGGCGAACACCGGGGAGCTGTATTTT. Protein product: CASSMGANTGELYF.

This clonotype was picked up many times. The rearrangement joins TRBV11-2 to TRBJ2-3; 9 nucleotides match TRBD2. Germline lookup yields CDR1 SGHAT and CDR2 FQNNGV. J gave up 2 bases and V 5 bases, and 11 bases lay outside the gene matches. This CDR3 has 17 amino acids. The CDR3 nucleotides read TGTGCCAGCAGCAAACGGGGGCTAGCGGGGATCACAGATACGCAGTATTTT. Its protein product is CASSKRGLAGITDTQYF.

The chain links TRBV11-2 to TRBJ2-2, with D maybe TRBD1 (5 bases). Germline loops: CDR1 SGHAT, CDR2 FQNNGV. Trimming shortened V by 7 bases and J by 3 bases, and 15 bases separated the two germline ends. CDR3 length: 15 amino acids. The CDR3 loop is CASNLSQGYTGELFF. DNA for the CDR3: TGTGCCAGCAACCTAAGCCAGGGCTACACCGGGGAGCTGTTTTTT.

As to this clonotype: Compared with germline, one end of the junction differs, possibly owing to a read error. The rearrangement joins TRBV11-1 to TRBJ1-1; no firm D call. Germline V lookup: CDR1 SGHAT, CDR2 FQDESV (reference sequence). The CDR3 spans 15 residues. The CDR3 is CASGLAADLNTEAFF. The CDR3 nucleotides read TGTGCCAGCGGCTTAGCGGCGGACCTAAACACTGAAGCTTTCTTT.

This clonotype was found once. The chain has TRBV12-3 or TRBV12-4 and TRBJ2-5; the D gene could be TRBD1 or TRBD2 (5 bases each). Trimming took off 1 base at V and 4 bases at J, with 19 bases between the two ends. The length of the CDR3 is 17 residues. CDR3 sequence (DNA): TGTGCCAGCAGTTTAGTCGGGGATGGGGGTCTGGGAGAGACCCAGTACTTC. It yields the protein CASSLVGDGGLGETQYF.

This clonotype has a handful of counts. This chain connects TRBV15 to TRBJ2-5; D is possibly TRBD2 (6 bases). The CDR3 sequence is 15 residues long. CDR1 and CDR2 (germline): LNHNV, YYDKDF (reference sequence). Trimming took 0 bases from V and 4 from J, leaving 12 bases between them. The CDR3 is CATSRETGVLETQYF. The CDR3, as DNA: TGTGCCACCAGCAGAGAAACGGGAGTATTAGAGACCCAGTACTTC.

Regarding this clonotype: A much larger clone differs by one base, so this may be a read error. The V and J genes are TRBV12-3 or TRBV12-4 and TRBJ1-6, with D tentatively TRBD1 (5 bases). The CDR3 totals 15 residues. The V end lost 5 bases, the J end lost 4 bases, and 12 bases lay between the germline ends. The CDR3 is CASSNRQSYNSPLHF. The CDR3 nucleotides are TGTGCCAGCAGTAACCGACAGTCGTATAATTCACCCCTCCACTTT.

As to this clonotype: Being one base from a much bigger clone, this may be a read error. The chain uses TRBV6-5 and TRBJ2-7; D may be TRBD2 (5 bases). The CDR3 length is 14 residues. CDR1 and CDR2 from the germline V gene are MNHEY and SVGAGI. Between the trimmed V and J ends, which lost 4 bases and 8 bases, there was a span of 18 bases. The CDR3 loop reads CASSFGFGEYKQYF. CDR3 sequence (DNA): TGTGCCAGCAGTTTTGGGTTCGGGGAATACAAGCAGTACTTC.

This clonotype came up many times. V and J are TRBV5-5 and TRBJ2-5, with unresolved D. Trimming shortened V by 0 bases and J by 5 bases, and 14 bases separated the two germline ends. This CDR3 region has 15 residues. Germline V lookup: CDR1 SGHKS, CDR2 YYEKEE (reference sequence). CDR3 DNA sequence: TGTGCCAGCAGCTTGGGGCCTACAACCGGGGAGACCCAGTACTTC. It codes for CASSLGPTTGETQYF.

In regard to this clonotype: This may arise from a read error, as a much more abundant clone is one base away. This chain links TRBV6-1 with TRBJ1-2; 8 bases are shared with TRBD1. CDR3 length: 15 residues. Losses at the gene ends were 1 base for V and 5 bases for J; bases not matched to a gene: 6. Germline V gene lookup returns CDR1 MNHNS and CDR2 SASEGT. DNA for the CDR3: TGTGCCAGCAGTGAAGAGTTTGGGACAGGTTATGGCTACACCTTC. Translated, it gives CASSEEFGTGYGYTF.

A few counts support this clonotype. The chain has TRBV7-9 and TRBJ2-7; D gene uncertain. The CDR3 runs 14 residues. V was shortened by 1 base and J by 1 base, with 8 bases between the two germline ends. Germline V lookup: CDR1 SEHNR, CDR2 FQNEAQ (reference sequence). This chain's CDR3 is CASSLDQQSYEQYF. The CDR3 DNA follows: TGTGCCAGCAGCTTAGACCAACAGTCCTACGAGCAGTACTTC.

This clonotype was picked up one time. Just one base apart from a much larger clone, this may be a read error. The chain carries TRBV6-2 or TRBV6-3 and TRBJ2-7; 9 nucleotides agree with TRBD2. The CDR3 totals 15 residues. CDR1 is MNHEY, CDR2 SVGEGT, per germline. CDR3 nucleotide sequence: TGTGTCAGCAGTTACGAGGCGGGAGGGGTCCACGAGCAGTACTTC. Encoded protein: CVSSYEAGGVHEQYF.

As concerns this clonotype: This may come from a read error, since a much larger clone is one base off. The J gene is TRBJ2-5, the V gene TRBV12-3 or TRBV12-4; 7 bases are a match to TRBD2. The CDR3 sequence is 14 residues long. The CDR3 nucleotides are TGTGCCAGCAGTTTAACGGGAGGTAAAGATACCCAGTACTTC. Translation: CASSLTGGKDTQYF.

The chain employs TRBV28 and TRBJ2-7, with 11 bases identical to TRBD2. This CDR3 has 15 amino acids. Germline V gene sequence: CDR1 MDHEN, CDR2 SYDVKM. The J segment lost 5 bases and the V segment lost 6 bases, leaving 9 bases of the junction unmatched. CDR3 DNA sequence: TGTGCCAGCAGACTCACTAGCGGGAGACTCAACGAGCAGTACTTC. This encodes CASRLTSGRLNEQYF.

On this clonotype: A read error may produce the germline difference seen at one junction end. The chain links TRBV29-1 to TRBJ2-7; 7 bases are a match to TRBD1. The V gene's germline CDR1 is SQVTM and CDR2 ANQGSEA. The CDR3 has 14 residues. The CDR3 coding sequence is TGCATCGTTGTAAGGCAGGGGGTTACCCACGAGCAGTACTTC. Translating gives CIVVRQGVTHEQYF.

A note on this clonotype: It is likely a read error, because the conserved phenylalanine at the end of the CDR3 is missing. CDR3 protein: CATFDSNLNIQYY. The CDR3, as DNA: TGTGCCACCTTCGACAGCAACTTAAACATTCAGTACTAC. J is TRBJ2-4 and V is TRBV6-1; tentatively, D is TRBD1 (5 bases). This CDR3 region has 13 residues. Trimming took 10 bases from V and 6 from J, leaving 16 bases between them. Germline V CDR1 and CDR2: MNHNS, SASEGT.

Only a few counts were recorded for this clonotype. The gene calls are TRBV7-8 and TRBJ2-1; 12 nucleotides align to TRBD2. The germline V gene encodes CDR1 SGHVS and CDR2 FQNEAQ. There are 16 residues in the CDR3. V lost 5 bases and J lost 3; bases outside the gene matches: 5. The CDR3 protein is CASSPRLAGDYNEQFF. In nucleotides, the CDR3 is TGTGCCAGCAGCCCTCGACTAGCGGGAGACTACAATGAGCAGTTCTTC.

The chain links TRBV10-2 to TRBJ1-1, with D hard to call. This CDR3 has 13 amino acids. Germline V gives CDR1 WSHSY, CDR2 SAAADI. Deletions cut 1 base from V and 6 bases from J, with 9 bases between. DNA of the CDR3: TGCGCCAGCAGTGAGTTACCCGGGGCTGAAGCTTTCTTT. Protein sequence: CASSELPGAEAFF.

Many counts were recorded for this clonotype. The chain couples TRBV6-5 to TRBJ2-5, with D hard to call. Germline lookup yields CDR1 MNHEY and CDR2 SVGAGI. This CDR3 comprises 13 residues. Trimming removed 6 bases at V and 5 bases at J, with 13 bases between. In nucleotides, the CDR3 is TGTGCCAGCAGACCGGACCCGAGGGAGACCCAGTACTTC. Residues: CASRPDPRETQYF.

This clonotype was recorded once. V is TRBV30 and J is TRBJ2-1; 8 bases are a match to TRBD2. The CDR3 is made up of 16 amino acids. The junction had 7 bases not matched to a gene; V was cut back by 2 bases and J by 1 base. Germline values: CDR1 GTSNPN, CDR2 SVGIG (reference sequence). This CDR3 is CAWSRLTSGSYNEQFF. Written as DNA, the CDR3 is TGTGCCTGGAGTCGCCTCACTAGCGGATCCTACAATGAGCAGTTCTTC.

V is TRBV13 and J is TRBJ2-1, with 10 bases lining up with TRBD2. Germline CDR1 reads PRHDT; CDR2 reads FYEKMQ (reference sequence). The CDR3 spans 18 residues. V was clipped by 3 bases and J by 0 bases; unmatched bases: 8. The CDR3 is CASSFRSSGRSSYNEQFF. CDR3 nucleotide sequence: TGTGCCAGCAGCTTCAGGAGTAGCGGGAGGAGCTCCTACAATGAGCAGTTCTTC.

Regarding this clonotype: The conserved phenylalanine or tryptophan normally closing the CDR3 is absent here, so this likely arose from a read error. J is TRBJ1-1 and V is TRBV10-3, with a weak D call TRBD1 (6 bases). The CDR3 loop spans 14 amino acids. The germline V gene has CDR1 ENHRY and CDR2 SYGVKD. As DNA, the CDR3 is TGTGCCATCAGTGAGTCGACTGGGGGCACTGATGCTTTCCTT. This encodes CAISESTGGTDAFL.

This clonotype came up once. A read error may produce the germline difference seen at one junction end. The CDR3 sequence is CASSLGSRQEAQYF. The CDR3 nucleotides are TGTGCCAGCAGCTTAGGAAGTCGGCAAGAGGCCCAGTATTTC. The V gene is TRBV11-1, the J gene TRBJ2-5; the D is unclear. This CDR3 is 14 amino acids long. Germline V gene data show CDR1 as SGHAT and CDR2 as FQDESV (reference sequence).

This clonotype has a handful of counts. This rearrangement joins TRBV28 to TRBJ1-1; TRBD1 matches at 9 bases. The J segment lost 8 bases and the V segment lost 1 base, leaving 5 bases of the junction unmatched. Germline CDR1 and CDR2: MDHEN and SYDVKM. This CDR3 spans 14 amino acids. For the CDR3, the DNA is TGTGCCAGCAGTTTATCACACAGGGGGCGCGAAGCTTTCTTT. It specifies CASSLSHRGREAFF.

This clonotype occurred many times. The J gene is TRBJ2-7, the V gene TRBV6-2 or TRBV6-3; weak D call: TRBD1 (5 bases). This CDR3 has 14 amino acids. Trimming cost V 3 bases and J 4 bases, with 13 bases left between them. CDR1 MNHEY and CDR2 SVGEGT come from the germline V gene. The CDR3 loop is CASSYRGTNYEQYF. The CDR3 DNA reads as TGTGCCAGCAGTTATAGGGGCACGAATTACGAGCAGTACTTC.

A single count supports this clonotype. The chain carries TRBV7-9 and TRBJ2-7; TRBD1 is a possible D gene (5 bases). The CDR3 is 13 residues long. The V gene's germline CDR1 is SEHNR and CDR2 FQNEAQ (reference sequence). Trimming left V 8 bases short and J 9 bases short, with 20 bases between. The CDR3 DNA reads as TGTGCCAGCCAGGGCAGGGAAGCTGTCGGGCAGTACTTC. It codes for CASQGREAVGQYF. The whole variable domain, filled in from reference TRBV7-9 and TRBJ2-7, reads DTGVSQNPRHKITKRGQNVTFRCDPISEHNRLYWYRQTLGQGPEFLTYFQNEAQLEKSRLLSDRFSAERPKGSFSTLEIQRTEQGDSAMYLCASQGREAVGQYFGPGTRLTVT.

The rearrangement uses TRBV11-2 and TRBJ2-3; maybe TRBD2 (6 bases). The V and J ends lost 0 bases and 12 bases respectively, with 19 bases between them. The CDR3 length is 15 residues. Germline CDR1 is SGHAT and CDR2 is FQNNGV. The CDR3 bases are TGTGCCAGCAGCTTAGAGCGGGGAAGCACAGATATTCAGTATTTT. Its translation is CASSLERGSTDIQYF.

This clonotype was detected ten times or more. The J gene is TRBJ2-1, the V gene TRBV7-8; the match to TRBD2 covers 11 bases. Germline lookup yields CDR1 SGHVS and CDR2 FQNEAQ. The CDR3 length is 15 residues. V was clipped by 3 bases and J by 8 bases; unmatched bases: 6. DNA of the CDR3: TGTGCCAGCAGCTTTAGCGGGAGGGCCGGGGATGAGCAGTTCTTC. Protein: CASSFSGRAGDEQFF.